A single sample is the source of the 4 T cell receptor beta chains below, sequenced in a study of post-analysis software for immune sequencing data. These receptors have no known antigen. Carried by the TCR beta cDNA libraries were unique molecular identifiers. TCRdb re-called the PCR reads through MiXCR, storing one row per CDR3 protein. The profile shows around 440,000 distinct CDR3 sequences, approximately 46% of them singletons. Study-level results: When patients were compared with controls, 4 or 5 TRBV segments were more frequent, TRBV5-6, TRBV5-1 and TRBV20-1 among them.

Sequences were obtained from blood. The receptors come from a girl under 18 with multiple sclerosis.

CDR3 loop: CASSSTGVGETQYF. As DNA, the CDR3 is TGTGCCAGCAGTTCGACAGGGGTCGGGGAGACCCAGTACTTC. The chain carries TRBV28 and TRBJ2-7, with 8 positions matching TRBD1. With the DNA end fitting TRBJ2-5 better, the J assignment may be wrong. The CDR3 sequence is 14 residues long. Germline V gene sequence: CDR1 MDHEN, CDR2 SYDVKM.

Here the CDR3 DNA reads TGTGCCAGTTCGGGCATAGCGGGCGTCCTCGAGCAGTTCTTC. Its translation: CASSGIAGVLEQFF. V and J are TRBV27 and TRBJ2-1; 7 bases match TRBD2. The V gene's germline CDR1 is MNHEY and CDR2 SMNVEV (reference sequence). J gave up 10 bases and V 9 bases, and 15 bases lay outside the gene matches. This CDR3 region has 14 residues.

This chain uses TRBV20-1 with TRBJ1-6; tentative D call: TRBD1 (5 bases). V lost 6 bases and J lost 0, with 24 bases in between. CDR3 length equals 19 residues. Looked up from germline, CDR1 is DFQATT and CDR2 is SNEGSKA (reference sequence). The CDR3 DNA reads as TGCAGTGCGGTTGGGACGGTACTTCTACTAAGCTCCTATAATTCACCCCTCCACTTT. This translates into CSAVGTVLLLSSYNSPLHF.

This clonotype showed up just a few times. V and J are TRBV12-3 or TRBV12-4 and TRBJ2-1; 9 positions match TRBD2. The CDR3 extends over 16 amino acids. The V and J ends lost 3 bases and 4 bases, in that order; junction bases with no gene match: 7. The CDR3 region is CASSFALAGSYNEQFF. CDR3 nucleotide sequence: TGTGCCAGCAGTTTTGCGCTAGCGGGAAGTTACAATGAGCAGTTCTTC.